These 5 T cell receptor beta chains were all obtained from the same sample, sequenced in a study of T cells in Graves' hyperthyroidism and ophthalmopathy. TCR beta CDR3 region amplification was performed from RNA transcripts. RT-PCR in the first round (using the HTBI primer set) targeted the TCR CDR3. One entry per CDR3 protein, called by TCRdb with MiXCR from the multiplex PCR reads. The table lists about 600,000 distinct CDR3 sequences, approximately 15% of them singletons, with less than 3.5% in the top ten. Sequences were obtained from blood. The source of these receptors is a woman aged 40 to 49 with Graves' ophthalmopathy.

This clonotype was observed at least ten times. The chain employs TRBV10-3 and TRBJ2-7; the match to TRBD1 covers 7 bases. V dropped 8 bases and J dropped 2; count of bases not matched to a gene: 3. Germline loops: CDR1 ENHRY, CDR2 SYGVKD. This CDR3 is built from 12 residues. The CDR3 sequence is CAISGGTYEQYF. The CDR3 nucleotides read TGTGCCATCTCAGGGGGAACCTACGAGCAGTACTTC.

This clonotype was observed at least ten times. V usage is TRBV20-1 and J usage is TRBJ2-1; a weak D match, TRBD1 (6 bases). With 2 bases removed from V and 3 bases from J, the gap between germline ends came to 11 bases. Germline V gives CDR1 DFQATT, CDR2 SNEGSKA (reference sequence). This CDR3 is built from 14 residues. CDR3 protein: CSARNRVDYNEQFF. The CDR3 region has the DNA TGCAGTGCTAGAAACAGGGTGGACTACAATGAGCAGTTCTTC.

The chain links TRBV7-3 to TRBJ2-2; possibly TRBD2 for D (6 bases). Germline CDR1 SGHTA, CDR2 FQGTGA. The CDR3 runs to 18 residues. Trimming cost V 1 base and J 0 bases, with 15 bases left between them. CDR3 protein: CASSLRGPGTSNTGELFF. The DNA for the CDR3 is TGTGCCAGCAGCTTAAGGGGCCCAGGGACTTCGAACACCGGGGAGCTGTTTTTT.

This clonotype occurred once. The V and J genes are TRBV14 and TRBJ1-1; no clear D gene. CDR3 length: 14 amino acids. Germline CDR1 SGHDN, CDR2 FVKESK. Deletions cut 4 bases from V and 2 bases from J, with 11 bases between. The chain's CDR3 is CASSPETRNTEAFF. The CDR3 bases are TGTGCCAGCAGCCCGGAGACACGTAACACTGAAGCTTTCTTT.

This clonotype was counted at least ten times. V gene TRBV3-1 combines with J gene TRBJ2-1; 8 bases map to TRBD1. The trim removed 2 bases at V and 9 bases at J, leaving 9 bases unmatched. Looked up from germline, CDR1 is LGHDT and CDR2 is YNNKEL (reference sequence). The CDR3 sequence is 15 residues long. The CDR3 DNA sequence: TGTGCCAGCAGCCAACGAGGACAGGGACCGGGTGAGCAGTTCTTC. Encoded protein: CASSQRGQGPGEQFF.